This T cell receptor (beta chain) stems from a study of blood T cell repertoires in COVID-19 (dated by TCRdb to between 2020 and 2021). Looking at the study overall: Samples covering the acute and convalescent phases of COVID-19 were provided by collaborators in the United States, Italy and Spain. The material from the prospective study consisted of cDNA or gDNA derived from T cells, B-cell-depleted T cells, or PBMCs. Samples came from the ongoing ImmuneRACE study (first 160 participants) plus 1,254 subjects from 6 global collaborators. Where available, HLA class I and class II types were obtained from metadata supplied by the sample provider rather than from assay-based typing. Subjects who had been exposed to COVID-19, were actively infected with it, or had recovered from it provided the deeply sampled blood TCRbeta repertoires that made up the dataset. Nearly every sample came with metadata listing a de-identified subject ID, COVID-19 status, age in years and sex. A freely available public database, intended as a resource for researchers studying the immune response to SARS-CoV-2, is where the repertoires were released. Study-wide findings and limitations: How much clinical and demographic metadata was included differed by source and by participant, and the metadata was provided uncurated.

Concerning this clone itself: The target of this receptor is not known. Per-base quality was not reported, and no clone a single base away is much larger than it.

In the germline V gene (reference sequence), CDR1 corresponds to SEHNR and CDR2 to FQNEAQ. Germline trimming amounts to 5 bases on V and 10 bases on J, with 4 as the count of junction bases outside the gene matches. From the cysteine through the phenylalanine, the CDR3 covers 12 amino acids. Just CDR3 DNA is preserved here, 36 bases in frame from base 1. In the prospective study, participants were roughly 18 to 90 years old, resided in about two dozen geographic areas of the United States, and were enrolled through a virtual design. In the prospective study, cohorts were assigned on the basis of participant-reported clinical history obtained from a screening survey and a study questionnaire. Recovered participants in ImmuneRACE Cohort 3 were defined as having two consecutive negative NP/OP PCR tests, clearance from a healthcare professional, or resolution of symptoms. In the prospective study, whole blood, serum and a nasopharyngeal or oropharyngeal swab were collected from each participant by mobile phlebotomists. Additional blood draws and questionnaires over an approximately 2-month period could optionally be provided by prospective study participants. Before DNA extraction, prospective study blood samples were shipped either frozen or at room temperature.

TCRbeta CDR3 regions were amplified from genomic DNA by means of the immunoSEQ Assay, a bias-controlled multiplex PCR. On the study's bioinformatics: The number of nucleated cells in each sample was estimated from the amplification of reference gene primers within the assay. Sequence reads were collapsed and filtered to measure the absolute abundance of every unique TCRbeta CDR3 rearrangement. For each sample, productive Simpson clonality was calculated as the square root of Simpson's diversity index across productive rearrangements. The clones in this table, taken by TCRdb from immuneACCESS, are in-frame only. Not every clone is retained; where verified, under half of the shortfall comes from an unresolved V gene, and the cause of the rest is unknown. That table furnishes V, J and clone size, whereas the DNA furnished D and trimming. This sample comprises approximately 350,000 clones, approximately 92% of them detected only once. The top ten clonotypes cover 1% of the sample.

This TCR was recovered from a man between 18 and 35 years old who had recovered from COVID-19. Recombination linked TRBV7-9 to TRBJ2-1; 8 junctional bases match TRBD1. The source material was PBMCs or T cells enriched from blood (not recorded which). DNA sequence: TGTGCCAGCAGCGACGGGGACAGGGAGCAGTTCTTC. It is translated as CASSDGDREQFF. Supplemented by the reference TRBV7-9 and TRBJ2-1 proteins around the CDR3, the complete variable domain is DTGVSQNPRHKITKRGQNVTFRCDPISEHNRLYWYRQTLGQGPEFLTYFQNEAQLEKSRLLSDRFSAERPKGSFSTLEIQRTEQGDSAMYLCASSDGDREQFFGPGTRLTVL.